This TCR beta chain was recovered during a study of CD8 T cells in Susac syndrome (dated by TCRdb to about 2019). With regard to the full study: Whether CD8+ T cell activation and differentiation in Susac syndrome was antigen driven was tested using repertoire sequencing.

Notes on this clonotype: Its binding antigen is unknown. No base qualities exist here, and no much larger clone lies one base off it.

Beyond this particular receptor, the publication reports: The number of individuals in the TCR sequencing and HLA analysis was acknowledged as relatively small.

RNA was extracted with the RNeasy kit and roughly 0.45 to 1 ug was reverse transcribed using random hexamers. The immunoSEQ multiplex PCR assay, covering 54 Vbeta and 13 Jbeta segments, was used to amplify TCR beta CDR3 regions. To correct PCR amplification bias, a synthetic template baseline was used for both primer optimization and computational correction. The source study handled its data this way. Reads were annotated to V, D and J genes according to IMGT and were analyzed with immunoSEQ Analyzer, with only productive sequences retained. Clonality was calculated as one minus the Shannon entropy normalized by log2 of the number of productive unique sequences. For each patient and control, public and private clones were evaluated among the 100 most prevalent clones. A clone was defined as Susac-specific if it was absent from the healthy and MS cohorts, from some 980 published viral clones and from other ImmuneACCESS disease sequences. TCRdb reanalyzed the raw reads on its own, using fastp at Q25 for trimming and MiXCR for clone calling, and kept in-frame beta chains. Here each entry gathers all rows of one CDR3 protein and keeps the most common genes and DNA. The V and J calls reflect TCRdb's pipeline rather than the authors' work. This sample lists more than 200,000 distinct CDR3 sequences; 93% were detected once. Jointly, the top ten make up 0.055% to 0.075% of the sample.

CDR1 and CDR2 are read off the germline V gene (reference sequence) as SGHNT and YYREEE. Including the terminal cysteine and phenylalanine, the CDR3 comprises 15 residues. Only the CDR3 region is kept as DNA, spanning 45 bases read in frame from base 1. The V and J ends are trimmed by 0 bases and 5 bases, leaving 11 bases between them. High-throughput TCR beta sequencing profiled peripheral blood CD8+ and CD4+ T cells from healthy donors, Susac syndrome patients and multiple sclerosis patients. The multiple sclerosis controls were treatment-naive patients who had stable or active relapsing-remitting disease and met the revised McDonald criteria. Bulk CD8+ and CD4+ T cells were purified by magnetic negative isolation, while CD8+ TEMRA cells were enriched using FACS. Blood was drawn into EDTA tubes, processed within 24 hours, and PBMCs were isolated by density gradient centrifugation. PBMCs destined for TCR sequencing were cryopreserved in liquid nitrogen and later thawed in a 37 °C water bath. The sorted or isolated CD4+, CD8+ and CD8+ TEMRA cells had a purity of 90% or higher.

The sequenced material came from CD4+ T cells from PBMCs. This clonotype was sampled from a human donor with multiple sclerosis. Recombination linked TRBV5-4 to TRBJ2-2; the D segment cannot be called with confidence. The nucleotides are TGTGCCAGCAGCTTGGGAGGCAGCAAGACCGGGGAGCTGTTTTTT. This codes for CASSLGGSKTGELFF.